One and the same sample provided the 27 T cell receptor beta chains below, sequenced in a study of T-cell reconstitution after alpha-beta-depleted transplantation in children. Researchers prepared the TCRbeta library using unique molecular identifiers, the study reports. TCRdb used MiXCR to reprocess the PCR reads, holding one entry per CDR3 protein. The table records 550,000 to 600,000 distinct CDR3 sequences, 23% of them present only once. The starting material was PBMCs, mostly from graft donor cells, obtained 360 days after TCRalphabeta/CD19-depleted stem cell transplant. The receptors derive from a boy younger than two who had a stem cell transplant for acute myeloid leukemia, so the T cells may come from the graft donor.

This clonotype was recorded a few times. This chain uses TRBV7-8 with TRBJ1-6; perhaps TRBD1 as D (5 bases). The germline V and J ends were trimmed by 1 base and 8 bases, with 12 bases remaining between them. CDR1 is SGHVS, CDR2 FQNEAQ, per germline. The CDR3 covers 15 residues. CDR3 in amino acids: CASSLEWQGHSPLHF. CDR3 sequence (DNA): TGTGCCAGCAGCTTAGAGTGGCAGGGACATTCACCCCTCCACTTT.

CDR3 residues: CASSYNTGGSSYEQYF. The CDR3 DNA reads as TGTGCCAGCAGTTACAATACAGGGGGGAGCTCCTACGAGCAGTACTTC. The chain couples TRBV6-5 to TRBJ2-7; TRBD1 aligns across 8 bases. V lost 2 bases and J lost 0; bases outside the gene matches: 6. Looked up from germline, CDR1 is MNHEY and CDR2 is SVGAGI. This CDR3 is built from 16 residues.

This chain uses TRBV7-2 with TRBJ1-5; D uncertain. Trimming cost V 4 bases and J 4 bases, with 14 bases left between them. This CDR3 is 15 amino acids long. Germline CDR1 reads SGHTA; CDR2 reads FQGNSA. The CDR3 nucleotides read TGTGCCAGCAGCTCCAGTTTTGGCCTGAATCAGCCCCAGCATTTT. Its protein is CASSSSFGLNQPQHF. The full variable domain, in which reference TRBV7-2 and TRBJ1-5 provide the parts outside the CDR3, is GAGVSQSPSNKVTEKGKDVELRCDPISGHTALYWYRQSLGQGLEFLIYFQGNSAPDKSGLPSDRFSAERTGGSVSTLTIQRTQQEDSAVYLCASSSSFGLNQPQHFGDGTRLSIL.

In this sample, this clonotype turned up many times. J is TRBJ2-3 and V is TRBV7-3; D could derive from TRBD1 or TRBD2 (6 bases each). The germline V gene has CDR1 SGHTA and CDR2 FQGTGA. This CDR3 spans 15 amino acids. Trimming cost V 5 bases and J 7 bases, with 19 bases left between them. Here the CDR3 DNA reads TGTGCCAGCAGCCTATACGGGGGCCTCCTGTATACGCAGTATTTT. Translating gives CASSLYGGLLYTQYF. The full variable domain, completed using reference TRBV7-3 and TRBJ2-3, is GAGVSQTPSNKVTEKGKYVELRCDPISGHTALYWYRQSLGQGPEFLIYFQGTGAADDSGLPNDRFFAVRPEGSVSTLKIQRTERGDSAVYLCASSLYGGLLYTQYFGPGTRLTVL.

This clonotype was counted only a few times. V usage is TRBV6-6 and J usage is TRBJ2-3; no reliable D call. Germline loops: CDR1 MNHNY, CDR2 SVGAGI (reference sequence). Trimming removed 0 bases from V and 5 bases from J, with 6 bases in between. CDR3 length: 13 amino acids. CDR3 DNA sequence: TGTGCCAGCAGTTACTCGAGACAAGATACGCAGTATTTT. This gives the protein CASSYSRQDTQYF.

This clonotype was seen more than once but under ten times. V gene TRBV12-3 or TRBV12-4 combines with J gene TRBJ2-2, with 10 bases matching TRBD1. The V and J ends lost 6 bases and 4 bases, in that order; junction bases with no gene match: 11. The CDR3 loop spans 17 amino acids. The CDR3 protein is CASSFPGQGRSTGELFF. CDR3 coding DNA: TGTGCCAGCAGCTTCCCGGGACAGGGGCGGAGCACCGGGGAGCTGTTTTTT.

This chain links TRBV5-1 with TRBJ2-2; tentatively, D is TRBD1 (7 bases). The CDR3 sequence is 18 residues long. Per the germline V gene, CDR1 is SGHRS and CDR2 is YFSETQ. V lost 1 base and J 0 bases, leaving 16 bases between the germline ends. The CDR3 is CASSLFVRGAPNTGELFF. The CDR3 DNA is TGCGCCAGCAGCTTGTTCGTCAGGGGGGCGCCGAACACCGGGGAGCTGTTTTTT.

The chain links TRBV7-9 to TRBJ2-7; D could derive from TRBD1 or TRBD2 (5 bases each). This CDR3 has 16 amino acids. Germline V gives CDR1 SEHNR, CDR2 FQNEAQ (reference sequence). The V gene lost 4 bases and the J gene lost 7 bases, with 23 bases spanning the gap. CDR3: CASSYIVRDEKVEQYF. In nucleotides, the CDR3 is TGTGCCAGCAGCTACATCGTACGGGACGAGAAGGTAGAGCAGTACTTC.

There are many counts of this clonotype. The gene calls are TRBV5-4 and TRBJ2-1; D unresolved. Trimming pared 4 bases from V and 6 bases from J, leaving 11 bases between. The germline CDR1 and CDR2 sequences are SGHNT and YYREEE (reference sequence). The CDR3 spans 13 residues. In nucleotides, the CDR3 is TGTGCCAGCAGCCTTGGACGGAGCAATGAGCAGTTCTTC. It is translated as CASSLGRSNEQFF.

This clonotype turned up a few times. The chain joins TRBV10-3 to TRBJ1-2, with D tentatively TRBD1 (5 bases). Germline V gene data show CDR1 as ENHRY and CDR2 as SYGVKD. The CDR3 has 13 amino acids. Trimming shortened V by 5 bases and J by 0 bases, and 7 bases separated the two germline ends. The CDR3 DNA sequence: TGTGCCATCAGTCAGGGCCCTAACTATGGCTACACCTTC. Residues: CAISQGPNYGYTF.

This clonotype was found many times. CDR3 nucleotide sequence: TGTGCCAGCAGTGAGCCCCGCCGGGCGGGCGATCAGTACTTC. Its protein product is CASSEPRRAGDQYF. This rearrangement joins TRBV25-1 to TRBJ2-4; possibly TRBD2 for D (5 bases). CDR1 and CDR2 (germline): MGHDK, SYGVNS. V lost 3 bases to trimming and J lost 12 bases, with 18 bases between them. The CDR3 sequence is 14 residues long. The full variable domain, rest sourced from reference TRBV25-1 and TRBJ2-4, is EADIYQTPRYLVIGTGKKITLECSQTMGHDKMYWYQQDPGMELHLIHYSYGVNSTEKGDLSSESTVSRIRTEHFPLTLESARPSHTSQYLCASSEPRRAGDQYFGAGTRLSVL.

There are many counts of this clonotype. The chain joins TRBV12-3 or TRBV12-4 to TRBJ2-2; no clear D. This CDR3 contains 12 residues. V shed 3 bases and J shed 11 bases, with 10 bases lying between them. The CDR3 is CASSFTQTELFF. The DNA for the CDR3 is TGTGCCAGCAGTTTTACCCAGACAGAGCTGTTTTTT.

The chain has TRBV12-3 or TRBV12-4 and TRBJ1-2; weak D call: TRBD1 (5 bases). This CDR3 region has 15 residues. Trimming took off 2 bases at V and 2 bases at J, with 12 bases between the two ends. The CDR3 loop is CASSLTSGGNYGYTF. In DNA form, the CDR3 reads TGTGCCAGCAGTTTAACCTCGGGGGGGAACTATGGCTACACCTTC.

This clonotype was seen a handful of times. The chain employs TRBV12-3 or TRBV12-4 and TRBJ1-3, with 7 bases fitting TRBD1. The trim removed 3 bases at V and 2 bases at J, leaving 10 bases unmatched. This CDR3 has 17 amino acids. The CDR3 sequence is CASSFSMGQHPGNTIYF. As DNA, the CDR3 is TGTGCCAGCAGTTTCTCCATGGGACAGCACCCTGGAAACACCATATATTTT.

This clonotype was counted many times. The chain joins TRBV5-1 to TRBJ2-4; the D gene is possibly TRBD1 (6 bases). The CDR3 extends over 14 amino acids. Trimming pared 3 bases from V and 2 bases from J, leaving 9 bases between. CDR1 and CDR2 (germline): SGHRS, YFSETQ. The CDR3 loop reads CASSSRGSKNIQYF. CDR3 nucleotides: TGCGCCAGCAGCTCCAGGGGATCCAAAAACATTCAGTACTTC. The entire variable domain, with the rest obtained from reference TRBV5-1 and TRBJ2-4, is as follows: KAGVTQTPRYLIKTRGQQVTLSCSPISGHRSVSWYQQTPGQGLQFLFEYFSETQRNKGNFPGRFSGRQFSNSRSEMNVSTLELGDSALYLCASSSRGSKNIQYFGAGTRLSVL.

There are many counts of this clonotype. The V and J genes are TRBV29-1 and TRBJ2-1; D is perhaps TRBD1 (6 bases). The CDR3 is made up of 15 amino acids. The V end lost 7 bases, the J end lost 5 bases, and 21 bases lay between the germline ends. The germline V gene encodes CDR1 SQVTM and CDR2 ANQGSEA. The chain's CDR3 is CSAGAGTRGNNEQFF. The CDR3 nucleotides read TGCAGCGCAGGCGCCGGGACAAGGGGAAACAATGAGCAGTTCTTC.

V is TRBV2 and J is TRBJ2-1; TRBD1 might be the D (6 bases). This CDR3 comprises 17 residues. The V end lost 2 bases, the J end lost 4 bases, and 18 bases lay between the germline ends. CDR1 is SNHLY, CDR2 FYNNEI, per germline. CDR3 sequence: CASSESGTPVSYNEQFF. Written as DNA, the CDR3 is TGTGCCAGCAGTGAATCCGGGACACCAGTATCATACAATGAGCAGTTCTTC.

The V call is TRBV7-3, the J call TRBJ2-5; D is possibly TRBD2 (5 bases). The ends were cut back, 5 bases at V and 1 base at J, with 14 bases in the middle. The CDR3 sequence is 15 residues long. Germline-derived CDR1 and CDR2 are SGHTA and FQGTGA. CDR3 bases: TGTGCCAGCAGCCCCTTAGGAGGACGCCAAGAGACCCAGTACTTC. Its translation is CASSPLGGRQETQYF.

CDR3 protein: CASSSGTSTTDTQYF. The DNA of the CDR3 is TGCGCCAGCAGCTCAGGGACCTCCACCACAGATACGCAGTATTTT. The V call is TRBV5-1, the J call TRBJ2-3, with D perhaps matching TRBD1 or TRBD2 (5 bases each). CDR1 is SGHRS and CDR2 is YFSETQ in the germline V gene. Trimming shortened V by 3 bases and J by 2 bases, and 13 bases separated the two germline ends. This CDR3 is built from 15 residues.

This clonotype was counted a few times. The chain combines TRBV5-1 with TRBJ2-3; D ambiguous. This CDR3 is 14 amino acids long. V lost 6 bases to trimming and J lost 0 bases, with 11 bases between them. Germline lookup yields CDR1 SGHRS and CDR2 YFSETQ. The CDR3 loop is CASKVGPSTDTQYF. CDR3 sequence (DNA): TGCGCCAGCAAGGTCGGACCTAGCACAGATACGCAGTATTTT.

This clonotype occurred many times. CDR3 bases: TGTGCCAGCAGCGATCGGGACAGGGAGTATTCACCCCTCCACTTT. Translation gives CASSDRDREYSPLHF. V and J are TRBV3-1 and TRBJ1-6; the match to TRBD1 covers 9 bases. Trimming cost V 5 bases and J 8 bases; bases outside gene matches: 7. The CDR3 runs to 15 residues. The germline gives CDR1 LGHDT, CDR2 YNNKEL (reference sequence).

The chain has TRBV12-3 or TRBV12-4 and TRBJ2-3, with TRBD1 as a possible D gene (5 bases). Trimming removed 6 bases from V and 0 bases from J, with 22 bases in between. CDR3 length equals 18 residues. The chain's CDR3 is CASSLLLTGGRSTDTQYF. The CDR3 nucleotides are TGTGCCAGCAGCCTCCTGCTTACAGGCGGCCGAAGCACAGATACGCAGTATTTT.

A few counts support this clonotype. The V call is TRBV4-3, the J call TRBJ1-3; D gene unclear. V lost 0 bases and J 0 bases, leaving 12 bases between the germline ends. The CDR3 runs 17 residues. Germline V lookup: CDR1 LGHNA, CDR2 YSLEER. CDR3 DNA sequence: TGCGCCAGCAGCCAAGAACTCAACACCATCTCTGGAAACACCATATATTTT. It specifies CASSQELNTISGNTIYF.

This clonotype was counted many times. V is TRBV6-2 or TRBV6-3 and J is TRBJ2-7; 10 nucleotides align to TRBD1. This CDR3 spans 15 amino acids. Germline V lookup: CDR1 MNHEY, CDR2 SVGEGT. V gave up 6 bases and J gave up 3 bases; unmatched junction bases: 8. CDR3 sequence: CASRSPGQGLYEQYF. In nucleotides, the CDR3 is TGTGCCAGCAGATCTCCGGGACAGGGGCTCTACGAGCAGTACTTC.

This clonotype was seen ten or more times. This chain connects TRBV29-1 to TRBJ2-1, with D uncertain. Germline V CDR1 and CDR2: SQVTM, ANQGSEA. The CDR3 covers 14 residues. The CDR3 nucleotides are TGCACCGCCTCACCCCCTACGCCATACAATGAGCAGTTCTTC. The encoded protein is CTASPPTPYNEQFF.

The J gene is TRBJ2-3, the V gene TRBV15; weak D call: TRBD2 (7 bases). CDR3 length equals 14 residues. V was clipped by 9 bases and J by 7 bases, with 20 bases between them. Germline V CDR1 and CDR2: LNHNV, YYDKDF (reference sequence). CDR3 amino acids: CATAYGGPENTQYF. For the CDR3, the DNA is TGTGCCACGGCATACGGGGGGCCAGAAAATACGCAGTATTTT.

The V and J genes are TRBV28 and TRBJ1-4; a possible D gene is TRBD1 (6 bases). Germline values: CDR1 MDHEN, CDR2 SYDVKM. V was pared by 6 bases and J by 7 bases, with 12 bases between. The CDR3 runs 13 residues. The CDR3 here is CASSVGQIEKLFF. The CDR3 DNA sequence: TGTGCCAGCAGCGTAGGACAGATTGAAAAACTGTTTTTT.